This record looks at one TCR beta chain sequence and its context. Its antigen is undetermined. The sample comes from a study of T cell responses to AZD1222 COVID-19 vaccine. The method was immunoSEQ multiplex PCR; TCRdb's version includes in-frame clones alone and lacks a portion of them. The repertoire holds more than 85,000 clones, with about 88% as singletons. The study's findings and limits: White British people made up most donors, females outnumbered males, and clonal diversity was possibly underestimated. Dominant CD4 TCR responses targeted spike regions 160-218 and 743-854. Rises in breadth and depth of Spike-specific TCRs came after two AZD1222 doses.

The source material was peripheral blood, sampled on day 0 of AZD1222 vaccination. The origin of this receptor is an adult in good health.

In DNA, the CDR3 is TGTGCCAGCTCACCAGATCGGACGGATGGCTACACCTTC. Its protein product is CASSPDRTDGYTF. V is TRBV18 and J is TRBJ1-2; D remains ambiguous. Germline values: CDR1 KGHSH, CDR2 LQKENI. The CDR3 covers 13 residues. V dropped 2 bases and J dropped 6 bases, with 10 bases sitting between them.